Below, one TCR beta chain is given with its context. Antigen specificity is unknown. MiXCR was run by TCRdb on the reads, yielding one entry per CDR3 protein. The sample shows about 360,000 distinct CDR3 sequences, roughly 36% of them seen only once. The source of the sample is a study of T cell repertoires in cytomegalovirus infection. In the study overall: It can be stated that public TCR beta signatures indicated CMV infection as well as a matching HLA type.

The CDR3 extends over 13 amino acids. Germline V gene lookup returns CDR1 SGHRS and CDR2 YFSETQ. V lost 3 bases, J lost 3 bases, and 9 bases lay in between. Study-wide results and limits: Identification of carriers of CMV plus the relevant HLA was achieved through cumulative public TCR beta family frequency.

This chain joins TRBV5-1 and TRBJ1-1; no definite D call. The TCR sequence derives from a human donor in good health (CMV status not recorded). Some clones in this sample may be carry-over from other donors' samples. This specimen was cultured PBMCs, taken from culture after CMV antigen stimulation. Here the CDR3 reads CASSYKGDTEAFF. CDR3 nucleotides: TGCGCCAGCAGCTATAAGGGTGACACTGAAGCTTTCTTT.